This TCR beta chain came from a study of blood T cell repertoires in COVID-19. Methods used by the authors: The authors estimated nucleated cell counts from reference gene primer amplification. Data came from immunoSEQ multiplex PCR; TCRdb stores just in-frame clones and leaves some out. From that table come the V and J calls and clone size; the DNA was used to work out D and trimming. The sample carries about 200,000 clones, about 90% recorded once. Germline V CDR1 and CDR2: SEHNR, FQNEAQ (reference sequence). Deletions cut 2 bases from V and 10 bases from J, with 6 bases between. The CDR3 runs to 11 residues. This clone was found once.

Sequencing was done on a sample of peripheral blood. The TCR sequence derives from a man in his late teens or twenties with active or convalescent COVID-19. The chain links TRBV7-9 to TRBJ2-1; D is undetermined. CDR3 nucleotide sequence: TGTGCCAGCAGCTTAATAATGGAGCAGTTCTTC. Protein sequence: CASSLIMEQFF. The whole variable domain, filled in from reference TRBV7-9 and TRBJ2-1, reads DTGVSQNPRHKITKRGQNVTFRCDPISEHNRLYWYRQTLGQGPEFLTYFQNEAQLEKSRLLSDRFSAERPKGSFSTLEIQRTEQGDSAMYLCASSLIMEQFFGPGTRLTVL.